This T cell receptor (beta chain) was obtained from a study of blood T cell repertoires in COVID-19 (dated by TCRdb to 2020 to 2022). For the study in its entirety: Samples from collaborators originated in the United States, Italy and Spain and spanned both the acute and convalescent phases of COVID-19. The material from the prospective study consisted of cDNA or gDNA derived from T cells, B-cell-depleted T cells, or PBMCs. The dataset comprised deeply sampled blood TCRbeta repertoires from subjects exposed to, actively infected with, or recovered from COVID-19. The repertoires were released in a freely available public database intended as a resource for research on the immune response to SARS-CoV-2. Samples were obtained from the ongoing ImmuneRACE study (first 160 participants) and from about 1,300 subjects provided by 6 global collaborators. The sample metadata nearly always contained a de-identified subject ID, COVID-19 status, age in years and sex. Where available, HLA class I and class II types were obtained from metadata supplied by the sample provider rather than from assay-based typing. Overall study outcomes, separate from this receptor: Clinical and demographic metadata were provided uncurated, with the amount varying by source and participant.

CDR1 and CDR2 (MNHEY, SMNVEV) derive from the germline V gene (reference sequence). Counted from cysteine to phenylalanine, this CDR3 has 15 amino acids. Of all the DNA, just the CDR3 is kept, 45 bases in frame from base 1. The V end gives up 7 bases and the J end 5 bases, leaving 9 bases in the junction not matched to a gene. Whole blood was collected in K2EDTA tubes by collaborating institutions according to the institutions' own protocols. For TCRbeta analysis, collaborators shipped samples in one of three forms: frozen whole blood, isolated PBMCs, or DNA extracted from either of those sample types. The immunoSEQ Assay, a bias-controlled multiplex PCR, was used to amplify TCRbeta CDR3 regions from genomic DNA. Per the authors' processing: The number of nucleated cells in each sample was estimated from the amplification of reference gene primers within the assay. Sequence reads were collapsed and filtered to measure the absolute abundance of every unique TCRbeta CDR3 rearrangement. For each sample, productive Simpson clonality was calculated by taking the square root of Simpson's diversity index across productive rearrangements. In its TCRdb copy, this immuneACCESS table keeps in-frame sequences only and misses some clones. Where compared with another copy, unresolved V genes explain less than half of these, and the others have no known cause. That table furnishes V, J and clone size, whereas the DNA furnished D and trimming. The sample contains about 230,000 clones, 83% of them found a single time. The ten top clones hold just under 7.5% of the sample.

This clone showed up just a few times. The target of this receptor is not known. Base qualities were left out, and no much larger clone turns up one base away. The sequencing sample was made of peripheral blood. The chain couples TRBV27 to TRBJ2-1, with 9 bases matching TRBD2. The clonotype was recovered from a woman aged 50 to 65 with acute or convalescent COVID-19. The nucleotides are TGTGCCAGCACCCCATGGCGGGAGGGCCACAATGAGCAGTTCTTC. The encoded protein is CASTPWREGHNEQFF.